The 20 T cell receptor beta chains below come from one sample, sequenced in a study of cytomegalovirus exposure and HLA in healthy donors (TCRdb year 2017). The library was obtained by the immunoSEQ multiplex PCR assay. For the multiplex PCR, a mixture combining 60 forward primers for TCR Vbeta segments and 13 reverse primers for TCR Jbeta segments was used. TCRdb's version of the immuneACCESS table is confined to in-frame rearrangements and falls short of the full clone set. An unresolved V gene accounts for under half of the shortfall where checked; the remainder is of unknown origin. The data table for this sample lists some 160,000 clones. The ten largest clones add up to 2.1% of the sample. The specimen sequenced was PBMCs. The receptors shown here come from a man aged 25-40 years in good health and CMV-seronegative.

This chain connects TRBV6-5 to TRBJ2-5; D is ambiguous. Germline V gene lookup returns CDR1 MNHEY and CDR2 SVGAGI. This CDR3 has 14 amino acids. Trimming removed 0 bases at V and 4 bases at J, with 9 bases between. In DNA, the CDR3 is TGTGCCAGCAGTTACTCGAACCAGTTAGAGACCCAGTACTTC. Amino acid sequence: CASSYSNQLETQYF.

This chain links TRBV30 with TRBJ2-5; D gene ambiguous. The germline V gene has CDR1 GTSNPN and CDR2 SVGIG (reference sequence). The V end was cut by 8 bases, the J end by 7 bases, with 14 bases between. The CDR3 totals 11 residues. CDR3: CAAVVGRTQYF. In DNA, the CDR3 is TGTGCCGCGGTGGTTGGCAGGACCCAGTACTTC. The complete variable domain, with remaining parts taken from reference TRBV30 and TRBJ2-5, reads SQTIHQWPATLVQPVGSPLSLECTVEGTSNPNLYWYRQAAGRGLQLLFYSVGIGQISSEVPQNLSASRPQDRQFILSSKKLLLSDSGFYLCAAVVGRTQYFGPGTRLLVL.

This chain connects TRBV6-5 to TRBJ1-2; no firm D call. CDR3 length: 12 residues. Germline lookup yields CDR1 MNHEY and CDR2 SVGAGI. The V end was cut by 5 bases, the J end by 8 bases, with 12 bases between. This chain's CDR3 is CASSEWIGGYTF. The CDR3 nucleotides read TGTGCCAGCAGTGAATGGATCGGGGGCTACACCTTC.

The genes are TRBV5-5 and TRBJ1-2; the D is unclear. Germline values: CDR1 SGHKS, CDR2 YYEKEE (reference sequence). The V and J ends lost 0 bases and 8 bases respectively, with 11 bases between them. The CDR3 extends over 13 amino acids. CDR3: CASSLVGGEGYTF. The CDR3, as DNA: TGTGCCAGCAGCTTGGTTGGCGGGGAGGGCTACACCTTC.

The V call is TRBV6-5, the J call TRBJ1-2; 7 positions agree with TRBD1. This CDR3 has 15 residues. V lost 6 bases to trimming and J lost 2 bases; unmatched junction nucleotides: 9. Germline assignment: CDR1 MNHEY and CDR2 SVGAGI. CDR3 bases: TGTGCCAGCAGCCCGTGGACAGGCCTCAACTATGGCTACACCTTC. Amino acid sequence: CASSPWTGLNYGYTF.

This rearrangement joins TRBV9 to TRBJ2-7; 7 bases are shared with TRBD2. CDR1 and CDR2 from the germline V gene are SGDLS and YYNGEE. Germline trimming cut 3 bases from V and 0 bases from J; bases unmatched to any gene: 6. The CDR3 length is 15 residues. The CDR3 coding sequence is TGTGCCAGCAGCGGTACTAGCGCAAGCTCCTACGAGCAGTACTTC. Its protein product is CASSGTSASSYEQYF. The complete variable domain, with remaining parts taken from reference TRBV9 and TRBJ2-7, reads DSGVTQTPKHLITATGQRVTLRCSPRSGDLSVYWYQQSLDQGLQFLIQYYNGEERAKGNILERFSAQQFPDLHSELNLSSLELGDSALYFCASSGTSASSYEQYFGPGTRLTVT.

V gene TRBV6-6 combines with J gene TRBJ1-5; TRBD1 is a possible D gene (6 bases). Germline lookup yields CDR1 MNHNY and CDR2 SVGAGI (reference sequence). The V end was cut by 2 bases, the J end by 12 bases, with 11 bases between. CDR3 length equals 12 residues. The chain's CDR3 is CASSYATGRQHF. As DNA, the CDR3 is TGTGCCAGCAGTTACGCTACAGGGCGCCAGCATTTT.

The gene calls are TRBV11-3 and TRBJ2-7; TRBD2 aligns across 12 bases. CDR1 SGHNT and CDR2 YENEEA come from the germline V gene. CDR3 length: 14 amino acids. V gave up 5 bases and J gave up 6 bases; unmatched junction bases: 5. The CDR3 DNA is TGTGCCAGCAGCGCTAGCGGGAGGGAAGGCGAGCAGTACTTC. Its protein is CASSASGREGEQYF.

The V gene is TRBV4-3, the J gene TRBJ1-2; TRBD1 matches 7 bases. The CDR3 runs to 14 residues. CDR1 is LGHNA, CDR2 YSLEER, per germline. J lost 6 bases, V lost 1 base, and 5 bases had no gene match. DNA for the CDR3: TGCGCCAGCAGCCAAGGCTTCCAGGGGGATGGCTACACCTTC. Its protein is CASSQGFQGDGYTF.

This rearrangement joins TRBV15 to TRBJ1-4, with 9 bases aligning to TRBD1. The CDR3 loop spans 13 amino acids. The ends lost 4 bases at V and 10 bases at J; junction bases unmatched: 4. Germline V CDR1 and CDR2: LNHNV, YYDKDF (reference sequence). This CDR3 reads CATSTDRGGKLFF. CDR3 nucleotides: TGTGCCACCAGCACGGACAGGGGAGGAAAACTGTTTTTT.

The chain joins TRBV27 to TRBJ2-2; TRBD1 is a possible D gene (6 bases). Trimming took 6 bases from V and 3 from J, leaving 11 bases between them. Germline loops: CDR1 MNHEY, CDR2 SMNVEV (reference sequence). The CDR3 totals 14 residues. The CDR3 region has the DNA TGTGCCAGCAGGCCACAGGGTTACACCGGGGAGCTGTTTTTT. This sequence encodes CASRPQGYTGELFF.

V and J are TRBV9 and TRBJ1-5; 8 bases match TRBD1. The ends lost 4 bases at V and 6 bases at J; junction bases unmatched: 9. CDR1 SGDLS and CDR2 YYNGEE come from the germline V gene. The CDR3 runs to 15 residues. CDR3 nucleotide sequence: TGTGCCAGCAGCCCCGAGGCAGGGGGCACTCAGCCCCAGCATTTT. As protein: CASSPEAGGTQPQHF. Filled out from reference TRBV9 and TRBJ1-5, the complete variable domain reads DSGVTQTPKHLITATGQRVTLRCSPRSGDLSVYWYQQSLDQGLQFLIQYYNGEERAKGNILERFSAQQFPDLHSELNLSSLELGDSALYFCASSPEAGGTQPQHFGDGTRLSIL.

The CDR3 loop reads CASSLSGRFIGELFF. The CDR3 nucleotides read TGTGCCAGCAGTTTATCCGGGAGGTTTATCGGGGAGCTGTTTTTT. V and J are TRBV28 and TRBJ2-2; TRBD2 matches 7 bases. This CDR3 is built from 15 residues. Looked up from germline, CDR1 is MDHEN and CDR2 is SYDVKM. The V segment lost 1 base and the J segment 7 bases; nucleotides outside the gene matches: 6.

The V and J genes are TRBV15 and TRBJ1-2; TRBD1 agrees at 8 bases. This CDR3 comprises 15 residues. Per germline, CDR1 LNHNV and CDR2 YYDKDF (reference sequence). Trimming took 7 bases from V and 3 from J; bases not matched to a gene: 10. The DNA of the CDR3 is TGTGCCACCACCAGGGACAGGCGCAACGACTATGGCTACACCTTC. Its translation: CATTRDRRNDYGYTF.

The V and J genes are TRBV6-4 and TRBJ2-1, with D tentatively TRBD2 (6 bases). V lost 6 bases and J 8 bases, leaving 17 bases between the germline ends. The CDR3 runs to 14 residues. The V gene's germline CDR1 is MRHNA and CDR2 SNTAGT. The CDR3: CASSERPGEDEQFF. The CDR3 nucleotides read TGTGCCAGCAGCGAACGTCCGGGAGAGGATGAGCAGTTCTTC.

The chain joins TRBV7-6 to TRBJ1-1; 8 nucleotides agree with TRBD1. The CDR3 consists of 14 residues. The J segment lost 5 bases and the V segment lost 2 bases, leaving 4 bases of the junction unmatched. The germline V gene encodes CDR1 SGHVS and CDR2 FNYEAQ. The CDR3 sequence: CASSLYQGATEAFF. The DNA of the CDR3 is TGTGCCAGCAGCTTATATCAGGGGGCAACTGAAGCTTTCTTT.

The gene calls are TRBV5-1 and TRBJ1-2; D possibly corresponds to TRBD1 (5 bases). The CDR3 contains 16 residues. Trimming cost V 4 bases and J 7 bases, with 23 bases left between them. From germline, CDR1 is SGHRS and CDR2 YFSETQ. The CDR3 DNA reads as TGCGCCAGCAGCCCCGGAGTGCGGGGCGCGGGTTTTGGCTACACCTTC. As protein: CASSPGVRGAGFGYTF.

V is TRBV28 and J is TRBJ1-2; the D gene is possibly TRBD1 (5 bases). Trimming left V 4 bases short and J 4 bases short, with 7 bases between. This CDR3 comprises 12 residues. Germline assignment: CDR1 MDHEN and CDR2 SYDVKM. The CDR3 nucleotides are TGTGCCAGCAGTTGGCAGGGCTATGGCTACACCTTC. This translates into CASSWQGYGYTF.

V is TRBV7-8 and J is TRBJ2-5, with no clear D. The J call may not be correct, given that the DNA end is closer to TRBJ2-7. The CDR3 consists of 13 residues. Germline V lookup: CDR1 SGHVS, CDR2 FQNEAQ. CDR3 residues: CASSPLADYEQYF. CDR3 nucleotide sequence: TGTGCCAGCAGCCCTTTGGCGGACTACGAGCAGTACTTC.

The chain has TRBV19 and TRBJ1-1, with D possibly being TRBD1 (5 bases). Trimming shortened V by 4 bases and J by 1 base, and 7 bases separated the two germline ends. Germline CDR1 LNHDA, CDR2 SQIVND (reference sequence). CDR3 length: 13 amino acids. The CDR3 loop reads CASSKTGNTEAFF. In nucleotides, the CDR3 is TGTGCCAGTAGTAAAACAGGGAACACTGAAGCTTTCTTT.